This TCR beta chain came from a study of blood T cells in healthy people across ages (dated by TCRdb to between 2015 and 2017). Background for the entire study: Template switching captured roughly one uniquely barcoded TCR beta cDNA molecule per two T cells in model experiments. The study analyzed two additional independent replicas of 1 million unique cDNA reads from the same blood draw for two donors, one aged 18 to 29 and one aged 80 or older. The donors were divided into four age groups: young (average around 15 years), middle-aged (under 40), aged (approximately 62) and long-lived (about 79). To avoid experimental bias, donors of different ages were distributed randomly across sequencing lanes. To track age-related changes in TCR beta repertoire diversity, the study relied on deep sequencing normalized with unique cDNA molecular identifiers. Results the study describes overall, beyond this receptor: Estimates of total diversity based on one million sequenced T cells were regarded as lower bounds and as underestimates. The long-lived group showed more naive CD4+ T cells, fewer expanded clones and increased TCR diversity than the aged group, suggesting age selection. Donor CMV infection status was unknown, potentially confounding age-related changes in expanded clonotypes. A strong correlation was found between observed TCR beta diversity and the percentage of naive T cells measured by flow cytometry. As age increased, observed TCR beta diversity per million T cells dropped in a roughly linear way, and a significant reduction was already evident by age about 36. Since profiling was done on bulk unsorted PBMCs, naive and antigen-experienced compartments could not be conclusively compared.

The library was made by 5' RACE. Sequencing was carried out with an Illumina HiSeq 2500. The second PCR ran for about 7 to 11 cycles and used a J-beta primer mix along with a sample-barcoded 5' primer. Each TCR beta cDNA molecule received a unique molecular identifier from a template-switch 5' adaptor carrying 12 random nucleotides. Each sample yielded at least 2.5 million CDR3-containing paired-end reads. First-strand cDNA was synthesized from all RNA with the Mint cDNA synthesis kit, primed by a TRBC-specific oligonucleotide. Following uracil-DNA glycosylase treatment, a first 18-cycle PCR with universal primers M1SS and BC2_uni_R was performed on all cDNA. The authors' analysis ran thus. For normalization, 1 million high-quality reads, each with a distinct molecular identifier, were randomly selected from each sample. Instead of being binned into consensus sequences, reads that shared molecular identifiers were thrown out. MiTCR, set to a Q25 quality threshold and the strictest error-elimination algorithm, was used for CDR3 identification, clonotype clustering and error correction. A nonparametric unseen species model with Euler transformation was used to estimate a lower bound on total TCR beta diversity. TCRdb cleaned the public reads at Q25 with fastp, built clones with MiXCR and kept in-frame beta chains. Here each entry gathers all rows of one CDR3 protein and keeps the most common genes and DNA. TCRdb assigned the V and J calls; the authors' analysis was not used. The sample profile shows about 730,000 distinct CDR3 sequences; roughly 47% of them were found once. 20% to 25% of the sample is held by the ten biggest clonotypes.

This clonotype was recorded many times. Its antigen has not been determined. Nothing much larger sits one base from this clone, and base qualities are not available. Donors were 35 to 40 systemically healthy Caucasian individuals from Russia aged roughly 6 to 95 years. Approximately 11 milliliters of peripheral blood were drawn from each donor into EDTA-treated Vacutainer tubes. PBMCs were isolated by Ficoll-Paque density-gradient centrifugation, with at least 6 million obtained per sample. Trizol reagent was used to extract total RNA from PBMCs, with at least 5.5 micrograms per sample. For every donor, an aliquot of PBMCs went through flow cytometry to measure the percentages of naive CD45RAhigh/CD27high T cells. The trim is 1 base for V and 0 bases for J, with a gap of 5 bases between the germline ends. From the cysteine up to the phenylalanine, the CDR3 has a length of 13 residues. The retained sequence is limited to the CDR3, 39 bases, with the frame set at the first base. Based on the germline V gene, the CDR1 and CDR2 sequences are SQVTM and ANQGSEA.

Material: blood. The chain couples TRBV29-1 to TRBJ2-3; the D gene assignment is ambiguous. This receptor was identified in a woman aged 55 to 70 in good health. This receptor has the CDR3 CSVEGVSTDTQYF. The DNA reads TGCAGCGTTGAAGGGGTGAGCACAGATACGCAGTATTTT.